This TCR beta chain was captured in a study of blood T cells in healthy people across ages (dated by TCRdb to about 2015). Turning to the overall study: Template switching captured roughly one uniquely barcoded TCR beta cDNA molecule per two T cells in model experiments. To track age-related changes in TCR beta repertoire diversity, the study relied on deep sequencing normalized with unique cDNA molecular identifiers. The study analyzed two additional independent replicas of 1 million unique cDNA reads from the same blood draw for two donors, one aged 18 to 29 and one aged 80 or older. The donors were divided into four age groups: young (average around 17 years), middle-aged (about 39), aged (about 62) and long-lived (roughly 88).

Trimming accounts for 3 bases at V and 6 bases at J, while the number of junction bases matched to no gene is 3. Spanning cysteine to phenylalanine, the CDR3 consists of 14 amino acids. CDR3 DNA only is kept here, 42 bases in frame from base 1. The donors were roughly 40 Caucasian individuals from Russia, aged roughly 6 to 90 years, who were systemically healthy. Ten milliliters of peripheral blood were drawn from each donor into EDTA-treated Vacutainer tubes. Ficoll-Paque density-gradient centrifugation was used to isolate PBMCs, with at least 7 million per sample. Total RNA, at least 6 micrograms per sample, was extracted from PBMCs with Trizol reagent. For every donor, an aliquot of PBMCs went through flow cytometry to measure the percentages of naive CD45RAhigh/CD27high T cells. The full study reports these points: The CMV infection status of donors was not known, potentially confounding age-related changes in expanded clonotypes. Because profiling used bulk unsorted PBMCs, naive and antigen-experienced compartments could not be compared conclusively. Observed TCR beta diversity correlated strongly with the percentage of naive T cells measured by flow cytometry. As age increased, observed TCR beta diversity per million T cells dropped in a roughly linear way, and a significant reduction was already evident by age about 40. Estimates of total diversity from one million sequenced T cells were regarded as lower bounds and underestimates. The long-lived group showed more naive CD4+ T cells, fewer expanded clones and increased TCR diversity than the aged group, suggesting age selection.

The method behind the library was 5' RACE. TCRdb records Illumina HiSeq 2500 as the sequencer. A second about 7 to 11 cycle PCR used a sample-barcoded 5' primer and a J-beta primer mix. A unique molecular identifier was introduced onto each TCR beta cDNA molecule by a template-switch 5' adaptor carrying 12 random nucleotides. Each sample yielded at least 2.5 million CDR3-containing paired-end reads. First-strand cDNA was synthesized from all RNA with the Mint cDNA synthesis kit, primed by a TRBC-specific oligonucleotide. Following uracil-DNA glycosylase treatment, all cDNA underwent a first 18-cycle PCR with the universal primers M1SS and BC2_uni_R. Regarding the original processing steps: Each sample was normalized by randomly selecting 1 million high-quality reads, each carrying a distinct molecular identifier. Reads sharing molecular identifiers were discarded rather than binned into consensus sequences. MiTCR, set to a Q25 quality threshold and the strictest error-elimination algorithm, was used for CDR3 identification, clonotype clustering and error correction. A nonparametric unseen species model using Euler transformation provided a lower-bound estimate of total TCR beta diversity. TCRdb ran its own pipeline on the public reads, namely fastp trimming at Q25 and MiXCR clone calling, and kept in-frame beta chains. When rows share a CDR3 protein, they turn into one entry using the most common DNA and genes. The authors' filters were not applied to this entry. The sample table records 750,000 to 950,000 distinct CDR3 sequences; 29% of these occur just once. Of the sample, about 10% falls within the top ten clones.

This clonotype was counted ten times or more. Its specific antigen is unknown. It has no much larger one-base neighbor in the sample; base qualities were not kept. The same specimen was also included in a second study, on T cells of mothers and their children. The second study's authors report: Donors were nine systemically healthy Caucasian individuals: three mothers and their six children. cDNA synthesis used all of the extracted RNA, with 1.5 ug of RNA in each 15 ul reaction. In the second PCR, sample barcodes and 2-4 random nucleotides were introduced via the M1S primer. Each mother yielded over 8.5 million TCR beta CDR3 reads and each child roughly 3 million reads. Thymic selection similarly shapes TCR recombination output in related and unrelated pairs, with minor effect from inherited differences. Normalized repertoire overlap in related mother-child pairs was always slightly higher than in unrelated mother-child pairs, but the difference was never significant. No persistent microchimeric T cell clones were found, with a detection sensitivity of roughly 92 clones per million clonotypes. Deep NGS was used in the study to compare the TCR beta repertoires of mothers and children and to look for features that separate related mother-child pairs from unrelated individuals. The mean age was 40 +/- 4 years for the mothers and approximately 11 +/- 4 years for the children. After adapter ligation with NEBNext reagents, the libraries were sequenced on Illumina HiSeq 2000 with 100+100 nt paired-end reads. To prevent cross-contamination, the mother and child libraries were prepared one month apart and sequenced in separate runs. For each donor, somewhere between 500,000 and 2,000,000 distinct TCR beta clonotypes were identified. Naive TCR beta clonotypes were estimated from low-frequency clonotypes matched to each donor's FACS-determined naive share, without sorting.

The sequenced material came from blood. This TCR was recovered from a woman between 40 and 55 years old in good health. The chain couples TRBV12-3 or TRBV12-4 to TRBJ2-1; TRBD2 lines up with 9 middle nucleotides. Read as DNA, the sequence is TGTGCCAGCAGTTTTGGCGGGGGGGCCAATGAGCAGTTCTTC. Its protein reads: CASSFGGGANEQFF.